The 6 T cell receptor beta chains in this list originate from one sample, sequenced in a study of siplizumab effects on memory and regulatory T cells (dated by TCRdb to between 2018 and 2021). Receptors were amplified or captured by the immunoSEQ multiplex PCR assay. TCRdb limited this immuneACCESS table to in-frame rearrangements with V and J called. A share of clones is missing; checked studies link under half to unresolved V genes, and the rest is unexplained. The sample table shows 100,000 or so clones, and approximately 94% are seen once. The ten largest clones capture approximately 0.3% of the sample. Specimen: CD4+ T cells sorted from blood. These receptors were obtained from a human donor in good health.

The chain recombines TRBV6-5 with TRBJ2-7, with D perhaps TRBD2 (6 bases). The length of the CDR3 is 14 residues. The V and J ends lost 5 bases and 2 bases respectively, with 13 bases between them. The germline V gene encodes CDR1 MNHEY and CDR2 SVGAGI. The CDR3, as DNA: TGTGCCAGCAGTCCTTTGGGCGGGACCTACGAGCAGTACTTC. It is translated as CASSPLGGTYEQYF.

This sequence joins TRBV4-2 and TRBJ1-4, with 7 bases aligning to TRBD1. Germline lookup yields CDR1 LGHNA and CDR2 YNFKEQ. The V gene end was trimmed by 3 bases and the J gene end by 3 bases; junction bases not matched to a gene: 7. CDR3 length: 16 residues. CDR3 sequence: CASSQEAGQSNEKLFF. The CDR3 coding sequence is TGTGCCAGCAGCCAGGAGGCGGGACAGTCTAATGAAAAACTGTTTTTT.

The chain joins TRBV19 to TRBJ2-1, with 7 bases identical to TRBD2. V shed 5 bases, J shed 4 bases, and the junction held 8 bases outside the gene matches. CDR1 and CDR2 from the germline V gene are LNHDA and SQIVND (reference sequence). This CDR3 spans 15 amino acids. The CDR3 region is CASSSSAGVYNEQFF. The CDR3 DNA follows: TGTGCCAGTAGTTCCTCGGCGGGAGTTTACAATGAGCAGTTCTTC.

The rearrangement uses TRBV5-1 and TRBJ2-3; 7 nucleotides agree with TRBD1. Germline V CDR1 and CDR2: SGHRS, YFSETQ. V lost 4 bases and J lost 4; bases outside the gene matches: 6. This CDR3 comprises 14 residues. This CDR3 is CASSLTGAADTQYF. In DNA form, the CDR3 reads TGCGCCAGCAGCCTAACAGGGGCGGCAGATACGCAGTATTTT.

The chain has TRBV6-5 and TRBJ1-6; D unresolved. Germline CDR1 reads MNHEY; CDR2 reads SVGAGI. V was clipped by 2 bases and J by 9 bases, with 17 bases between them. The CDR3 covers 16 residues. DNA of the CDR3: TGTGCCAGCAGTTACATTCCCGGTCGGGGAAGTTCACCCCTCCACTTT. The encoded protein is CASSYIPGRGSSPLHF.

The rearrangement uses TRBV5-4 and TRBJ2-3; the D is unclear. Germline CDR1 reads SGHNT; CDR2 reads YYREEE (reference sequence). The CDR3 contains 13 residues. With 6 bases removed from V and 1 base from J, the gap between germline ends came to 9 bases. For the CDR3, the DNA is TGTGCCAGCAACTTATCGGGCACAGATACGCAGTATTTT. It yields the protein CASNLSGTDTQYF.